This TCR beta chain came from a study of blood T cell repertoires in COVID-19. Study overall: Collection of acute and convalescent COVID-19 samples took place in the United States, Italy and Spain.

Libraries were prepared by immunoSEQ multiplex PCR; TCRdb keeps only in-frame clonotypes and omits some of them. Of around 170,000 clones listed, roughly 80% are singletons. V lost 6 bases, J lost 7 bases, and 22 bases lay in between. The CDR3 runs to 16 residues. Germline CDR1 and CDR2: MNHEY and SMNVEV (reference sequence). This chain connects TRBV27 to TRBJ2-1; D is undetermined. Material for sequencing was peripheral blood. The source of this sequence is a woman in her thirties or forties with acute or convalescent COVID-19. The CDR3 coding sequence is TGTGCCAGCAGCTCCCCCAGATTGTTTCAGGAAAATGAGCAGTTCTTC. It encodes CASSSPRLFQENEQFF.